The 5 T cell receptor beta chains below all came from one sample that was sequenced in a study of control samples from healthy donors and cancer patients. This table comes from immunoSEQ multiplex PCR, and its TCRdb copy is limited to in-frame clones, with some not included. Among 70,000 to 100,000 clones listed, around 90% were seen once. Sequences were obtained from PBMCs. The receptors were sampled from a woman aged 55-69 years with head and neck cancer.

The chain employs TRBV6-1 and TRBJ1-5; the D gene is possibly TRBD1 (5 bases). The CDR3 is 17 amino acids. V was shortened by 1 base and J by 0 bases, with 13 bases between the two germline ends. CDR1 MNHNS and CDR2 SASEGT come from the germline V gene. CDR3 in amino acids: CASSEEGTYYSNQPQHF. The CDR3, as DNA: TGTGCCAGCAGTGAAGAGGGGACGTACTATAGCAATCAGCCCCAGCATTTT.

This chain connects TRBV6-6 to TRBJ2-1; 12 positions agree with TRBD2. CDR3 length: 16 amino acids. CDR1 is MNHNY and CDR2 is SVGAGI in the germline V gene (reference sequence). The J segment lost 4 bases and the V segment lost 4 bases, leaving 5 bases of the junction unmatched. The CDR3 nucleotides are TGTGCCAGCAGTTCTACTCTAGCGGGAGGGTACAATGAGCAGTTCTTC. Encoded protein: CASSSTLAGGYNEQFF.

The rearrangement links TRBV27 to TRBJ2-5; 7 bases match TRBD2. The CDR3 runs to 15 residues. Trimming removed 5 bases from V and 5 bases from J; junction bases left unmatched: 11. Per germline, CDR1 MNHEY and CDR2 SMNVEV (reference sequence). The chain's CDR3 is CASSKVGLVVETQYF. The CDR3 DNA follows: TGTGCCAGCAGTAAAGTTGGACTAGTCGTCGAGACCCAGTACTTC.

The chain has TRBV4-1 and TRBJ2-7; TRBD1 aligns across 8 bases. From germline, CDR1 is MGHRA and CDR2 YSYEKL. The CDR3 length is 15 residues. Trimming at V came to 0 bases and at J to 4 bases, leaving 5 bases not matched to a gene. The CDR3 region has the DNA TGCGCCAGCAGCCAAGATCAAGGGACAGGATACGAGCAGTACTTC. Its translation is CASSQDQGTGYEQYF.

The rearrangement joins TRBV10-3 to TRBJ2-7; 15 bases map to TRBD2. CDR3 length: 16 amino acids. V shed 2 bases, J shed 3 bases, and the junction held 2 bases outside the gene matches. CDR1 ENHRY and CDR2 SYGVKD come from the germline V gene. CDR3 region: CAISEGTSGRIYEQYF. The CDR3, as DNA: TGTGCCATCAGTGAGGGGACTAGCGGGAGGATCTACGAGCAGTACTTC.